Presented here are 17 T cell receptor beta chains from one specimen sequenced in a study of control samples from healthy donors and cancer patients. Clones were read by immunoSEQ multiplex PCR, and TCRdb kept only the in-frame ones, dropping some. The sample carries 120,000 or so clones, around 87% recorded once. The sample taken for sequencing was blood. These receptors originate from a man aged 55-75 years in good health.

The chain employs TRBV5-1 and TRBJ1-4; D gene uncertain. CDR1 is SGHRS and CDR2 is YFSETQ in the germline V gene. Trimming took off 4 bases at V and 3 bases at J, with 13 bases between the two ends. The length of the CDR3 is 15 residues. CDR3 sequence (DNA): TGCGCCAGCAGCCCTCAAGGGTTGGCTAATGAAAAACTGTTTTTT. Its translation is CASSPQGLANEKLFF.

This clone was counted between two and nine times. The chain links TRBV19 to TRBJ2-1; 7 nucleotides match TRBD2. The CDR3 covers 18 residues. V gave up 5 bases and J gave up 2 bases; unmatched junction bases: 15. Per germline, CDR1 LNHDA and CDR2 SQIVND (reference sequence). The CDR3 protein is CASSPPGVQRGTYNEQFF. In nucleotides, the CDR3 is TGTGCCAGTAGTCCACCGGGGGTCCAGCGGGGTACCTACAATGAGCAGTTCTTC. Based on the CDR3 plus reference TRBV19 and TRBJ2-1, the full variable domain is DGGITQSPKYLFRKEGQNVTLSCEQNLNHDAMYWYRQDPGQGLRLIYYSQIVNDFQKGDIAEGYSVSREKKESFPLTVTSAQKNPTAFYLCASSPPGVQRGTYNEQFFGPGTRLTVL.

The rearrangement links TRBV24-1 to TRBJ2-2, with 7 bases that match TRBD2. The V gene end was trimmed by 9 bases and the J gene end by 0 bases; junction bases not matched to a gene: 9. Germline CDR1 is KGHDR and CDR2 is SFDVKD. This CDR3 has 16 residues. The CDR3 DNA reads as TGTGCCACCGGGGGGGGAGGAGGCTCGAACACCGGGGAGCTGTTTTTT. Translation: CATGGGGGSNTGELFF.

The chain joins TRBV12-3 or TRBV12-4 to TRBJ1-5; D is possibly TRBD1 (5 bases). V was clipped by 6 bases and J by 7 bases, with 10 bases between them. CDR3 length: 12 residues. CDR3 DNA: TGTGCCAGCAGGGGGGGAGGACAGCCCCAGCATTTT. It translates to CASRGGGQPQHF.

The chain links TRBV11-2 to TRBJ2-6; D may be TRBD2 (5 bases). Germline values: CDR1 SGHAT, CDR2 FQNNGV. Trimming shortened V by 5 bases and J by 0 bases, and 14 bases separated the two germline ends. The CDR3 has 17 amino acids. CDR3 region: CASSRNEAGSGANVLTF. Here the CDR3 DNA reads TGTGCCAGCAGCCGAAACGAGGCGGGCTCTGGGGCCAACGTCCTGACTTTC. The full variable domain, rest sourced from reference TRBV11-2 and TRBJ2-6, is EAGVAQSPRYKIIEKRQSVAFWCNPISGHATLYWYQQILGQGPKLLIQFQNNGVVDDSQLPKDRFSAERLKGVDSTLKIQPAKLEDSAVYLCASSRNEAGSGANVLTFGAGSRLTVL.

The rearrangement links TRBV7-6 to TRBJ2-1; TRBD1 matches 9 bases. After removal of 4 bases from V and 6 bases from J, the junction contained 10 bases not matched to a gene. Germline V gives CDR1 SGHVS, CDR2 FNYEAQ. CDR3 length: 16 residues. DNA of the CDR3: TGTGCCAGCAGCTCCCCTCTCCGGGACAGGGCCAATGAGCAGTTCTTC. As protein: CASSSPLRDRANEQFF.

The chain employs TRBV7-8 and TRBJ2-7, with TRBD1 matching over 7 bases. CDR1 is SGHVS, CDR2 FQNEAQ, per germline. The CDR3 has 13 amino acids. V dropped 5 bases and J dropped 2; count of bases not matched to a gene: 3. CDR3 sequence: CASSDRVTYEQYF. The CDR3 bases are TGTGCCAGCAGCGACAGGGTGACCTACGAGCAGTACTTC.

This clone occurred a few times. The chain joins TRBV5-4 to TRBJ2-7; D is unclear. Between the trimmed V and J ends, which lost 3 bases and 5 bases, there was a span of 9 bases. The CDR3 has 12 amino acids. Germline V gene data show CDR1 as SGHNT and CDR2 as YYREEE (reference sequence). Here the CDR3 DNA reads TGTGCCAGCAGCTACTACAGCAACGAGCAGTACTTC. Translated, it gives CASSYYSNEQYF.

The rearrangement links TRBV7-9 to TRBJ1-1; maybe TRBD1 (5 bases). Trimming stripped 2 bases from V and 4 bases from J, with 11 bases between. The CDR3 loop spans 14 amino acids. Germline values: CDR1 SEHNR, CDR2 FQNEAQ (reference sequence). CDR3 protein: CASSLPGSGTEAFF. Written as DNA, the CDR3 is TGTGCCAGCAGCTTACCAGGGTCGGGCACTGAAGCTTTCTTT.

The rearrangement joins TRBV5-1 to TRBJ1-1; D not resolved. V lost 0 bases and J 3 bases, leaving 12 bases between the germline ends. CDR3 length equals 15 residues. CDR1 and CDR2 (germline): SGHRS, YFSETQ. For the CDR3, the DNA is TGCGCCAGCAGCTTGGCCGGGGTGAGGTACACTGAAGCTTTCTTT. It specifies CASSLAGVRYTEAFF.

V is TRBV7-3 and J is TRBJ1-1; 9 nucleotides match TRBD1. J lost 5 bases, V lost 4 bases, and 11 bases had no gene match. The CDR3 runs 16 residues. Looked up from germline, CDR1 is SGHTA and CDR2 is FQGTGA. DNA of the CDR3: TGTGCCAGCAGCTCGACCGGGACAGGGTATTCGACTGAAGCTTTCTTT. As protein: CASSSTGTGYSTEAFF. The full variable domain, with the rest looked up from reference TRBV7-3 and TRBJ1-1, is GAGVSQTPSNKVTEKGKYVELRCDPISGHTALYWYRQSLGQGPEFLIYFQGTGAADDSGLPNDRFFAVRPEGSVSTLKIQRTERGDSAVYLCASSSTGTGYSTEAFFGQGTRLTVV.

The genes are TRBV14 and TRBJ2-2, with D maybe TRBD2 (6 bases). Germline CDR1 and CDR2: SGHDN and FVKESK. Trimming left V 5 bases short and J 6 bases short, with 10 bases between. This CDR3 has 13 amino acids. In nucleotides, the CDR3 is TGTGCCAGCAGCGACTGGGGGGCCGGGGAGCTGTTTTTT. It specifies CASSDWGAGELFF.

The chain links TRBV5-1 to TRBJ2-7; TRBD1 is a possible D gene (5 bases). Germline CDR1 is SGHRS and CDR2 is YFSETQ. Trimming removed 0 bases at V and 2 bases at J, with 9 bases between. CDR3 length: 14 residues. The CDR3 bases are TGCGCCAGCAGCTTGGCCCAGGGAACCTACGAGCAGTACTTC. As protein: CASSLAQGTYEQYF.

The chain carries TRBV27 and TRBJ1-2; the match to TRBD1 covers 7 bases. After removal of 4 bases from V and 2 bases from J, the junction contained 13 bases not matched to a gene. CDR3 length: 17 residues. Germline V gene lookup returns CDR1 MNHEY and CDR2 SMNVEV (reference sequence). The CDR3: CASSSAPPGQQNYGYTF. For the CDR3, the DNA is TGTGCCAGCAGTTCTGCTCCTCCGGGACAGCAAAACTATGGCTACACCTTC.

This clone appeared once. This chain links TRBV19 with TRBJ1-5; D possibly corresponds to TRBD1 (6 bases). This CDR3 contains 16 residues. Trimming left V 3 bases short and J 0 bases short, with 12 bases between. Looked up from germline, CDR1 is LNHDA and CDR2 is SQIVND (reference sequence). CDR3 amino acids: CASSIGTIYSNQPQHF. The DNA for the CDR3 is TGTGCCAGTAGTATTGGGACAATATATAGCAATCAGCCCCAGCATTTT.

The table lists this clone with a count of one. The chain links TRBV11-3 to TRBJ1-1; TRBD1 is a possible D gene (5 bases). Germline V gives CDR1 SGHNT, CDR2 YENEEA. This CDR3 contains 18 residues. Trimming pared 5 bases from V and 0 bases from J, leaving 22 bases between. CDR3 sequence reads: CASSPSHLMTEMNTEAFF. CDR3 DNA: TGTGCCAGCAGCCCTTCCCACTTGATGACAGAAATGAACACTGAAGCTTTCTTT.

The J gene is TRBJ1-4, the V gene TRBV5-1; TRBD1 matches 9 bases. V lost 3 bases, J lost 7 bases, and 7 bases stayed unmatched. In germline, CDR1 is SGHRS, CDR2 YFSETQ. The CDR3 is 15 residues long. CDR3 in DNA: TGCGCCAGCAGCTCTACGGGACAGGGAAGTGAAAAACTGTTTTTT. It codes for CASSSTGQGSEKLFF.